This TCR beta chain was sequenced during a study of T cell repertoires in ileal Crohn's disease. Overall study: About half of patients got postoperative therapy: under 12 thiopurines, about 20 anti-TNF.

Around 0.45 micrograms of biopsy DNA per sample underwent TCRB immunosequencing. Using immunoSEQ multiplex PCR, the repertoire was profiled, and TCRdb retains in-frame clones only, with some absent. The data show around 7,000 clones, 72% seen once. The germline V and J ends were trimmed by 0 bases and 1 base, with 11 bases remaining between them. This CDR3 is 15 amino acids long. The germline V gene has CDR1 SGHRS and CDR2 YFSETQ. The time point was: neoterminal ileum biopsy at postoperative endoscopy, about 6 months after surgery. The TCR sequence derives from an adult with Crohn's disease. The chain links TRBV5-1 to TRBJ2-7; tentatively, D is TRBD1 (5 bases). Sequencing was done on a sample of ileal tissue. The CDR3, as DNA: TGCGCCAGCAGCTTGGGTAGGGGTGGATCCTACGAGCAGTACTTC. Its translation: CASSLGRGGSYEQYF. Supplemented by reference TRBV5-1 and TRBJ2-7, the full variable domain reads KAGVTQTPRYLIKTRGQQVTLSCSPISGHRSVSWYQQTPGQGLQFLFEYFSETQRNKGNFPGRFSGRQFSNSRSEMNVSTLELGDSALYLCASSLGRGGSYEQYFGPGTRLTVT.